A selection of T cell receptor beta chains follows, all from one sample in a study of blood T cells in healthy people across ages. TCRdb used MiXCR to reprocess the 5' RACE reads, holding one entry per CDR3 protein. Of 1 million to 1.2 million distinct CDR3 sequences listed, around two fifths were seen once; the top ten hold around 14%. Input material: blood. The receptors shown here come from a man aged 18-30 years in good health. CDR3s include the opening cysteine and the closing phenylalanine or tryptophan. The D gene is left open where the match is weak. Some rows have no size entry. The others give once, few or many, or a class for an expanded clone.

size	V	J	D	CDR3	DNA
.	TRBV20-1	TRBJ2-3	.	CSASRGQAQYF	TGCAGTGCTTCTAGAGGGCAGGCGCAGTATTTT
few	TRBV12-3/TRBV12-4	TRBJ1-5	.	CASSLAPGYQPQHF	TGTGCCAGCAGTTTAGCGCCAGGTTATCAGCCCCAGCATTTT
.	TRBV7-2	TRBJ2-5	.	CASSLQVYETQYF	TGTGCCAGCAGCTTACAAGTTTACGAGACCCAGTACTTC
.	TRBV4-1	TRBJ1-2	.	CASSQPLAGPLFYGYTF	TGCGCCAGCAGCCAACCCCTGGCGGGCCCCCTTTTCTATGGCTACACCTTC
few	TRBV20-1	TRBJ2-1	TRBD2	CSARRASGGPSYNEQFF	TGCAGTGCTAGAAGGGCTAGCGGGGGCCCCTCCTACAATGAGCAGTTCTTC
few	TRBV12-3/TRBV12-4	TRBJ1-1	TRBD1	CATSGQLNTEAFF	TGTGCCACTTCGGGACAGCTGAACACTGAAGCTTTCTTT
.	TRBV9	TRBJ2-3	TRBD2	CASSVAGSSGGARDTQYF	TGTGCCAGCAGCGTAGCTGGTTCCAGCGGGGGGGCCCGGGATACGCAGTATTTT
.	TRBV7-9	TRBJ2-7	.	CASSSWDTTYEQYF	TGTGCCAGCAGCTCCTGGGACACCACCTACGAGCAGTACTTC
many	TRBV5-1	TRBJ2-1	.	CASSLVGHNEQFF	TGCGCCAGCAGCTTGGTGGGCCACAATGAGCAGTTCTTC
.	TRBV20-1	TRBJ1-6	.	CSPRADNSPLHF	TGCAGCCCCCGGGCCGATAATTCACCCCTCCACTTT
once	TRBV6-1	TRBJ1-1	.	CASSEAWVNTEAFF	TGTGCCAGCAGTGAAGCGTGGGTGAACACTGAAGCTTTCTTT
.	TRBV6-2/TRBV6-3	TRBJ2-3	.	CASSTGTLPDMQYF	TGTGCCAGCAGTACCGGGACCCTCCCAGATATGCAGTATTTT
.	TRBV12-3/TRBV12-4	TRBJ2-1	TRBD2	CASSSSSGGDNEQFF	TGTGCCAGCAGTTCCTCTAGCGGGGGGGACAATGAGCAGTTCTTC
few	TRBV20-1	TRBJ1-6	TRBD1	CSARDLRQGDDSPLHF	TGCAGTGCTAGAGATCTTCGACAGGGGGACGATTCACCCCTCCACTTT